These 25 T cell receptor beta chains were all obtained from the same sample, sequenced in a study of beta chain features in type 1 diabetes. Every isolated RNA sample was fully reverse transcribed, so sequencing captured expressed TCRB transcripts. The table came from immunoSEQ multiplex PCR; TCRdb's copy has only in-frame clones and leaves some out. This table holds 300,000 to 350,000 clones, approximately 9.9% found once. Whole-study results and caveats: Among patients with Type 1 diabetes, TCRB CDR3s were moderately but significantly shorter in every one of the four CD4+ subsets.

Their specific antigens are unknown. The source material was central memory CD4+ T cells from blood. The receptors here all came from a man aged 25 to 40 with type 1 diabetes.

The V and J genes are TRBV25-1 and TRBJ2-3, with a tentative D call TRBD1 (5 bases). From germline, CDR1 is MGHDK and CDR2 SYGVNS. Trimming stripped 3 bases from V and 2 bases from J, with 12 bases between. The CDR3 consists of 15 residues. CDR3 sequence: CASSEIRQYTDTQYF. The DNA of the CDR3 is TGTGCCAGCAGTGAGATAAGACAGTACACAGATACGCAGTATTTT.

This clone has more than one count but fewer than ten. The chain recombines TRBV11-2 with TRBJ2-5, with 8 bases that match TRBD2. The CDR3 runs to 14 residues. CDR1 is SGHAT, CDR2 FQNNGV, per germline. The junction had 5 bases not matched to a gene; V was cut back by 6 bases and J by 2 bases. The DNA for the CDR3 is TGTGCCAGCAGTCGTAGCGGGGATCAAGAGACCCAGTACTTC. Protein: CASSRSGDQETQYF.

The table lists this clone with a few counts. Here the CDR3 reads CASSKTGGASTYEQYF. The CDR3 nucleotides read TGTGCCAGCAGCAAGACAGGGGGCGCCTCCACCTACGAGCAGTACTTC. The chain is built from TRBV7-8 and TRBJ2-7, with 10 bases lining up with TRBD1. V was clipped by 5 bases and J by 2 bases; unmatched bases: 9. This CDR3 is built from 16 residues. Germline values: CDR1 SGHVS, CDR2 FQNEAQ. Looking up the rest from reference TRBV7-8 and TRBJ2-7 gives the full variable domain: GAGVSQSPRYKVAKRGQDVALRCDPISGHVSLFWYQQALGQGPEFLTYFQNEAQLDKSGLPSDRFFAERPEGSVSTLKIQRTQQEDSAVYLCASSKTGGASTYEQYFGPGTRLTVT.

The J gene is TRBJ2-5, the V gene TRBV5-1; 9 bases align to TRBD2. With V trimmed by 4 bases and J by 1 base, 11 bases remained unmatched. This CDR3 contains 17 residues. CDR1 is SGHRS, CDR2 YFSETQ, per germline. CDR3 DNA sequence: TGCGCCAGCAGCCTGGGTATCAAGACTAGCGGCCAAGAGACCCAGTACTTC. Its protein product is CASSLGIKTSGQETQYF.

The table lists this clone with a few counts. The chain has TRBV7-9 and TRBJ1-1; D unresolved. Germline V lookup: CDR1 SEHNR, CDR2 FQNEAQ (reference sequence). Trimming took off 4 bases at V and 3 bases at J, with 12 bases between the two ends. This CDR3 spans 14 amino acids. CDR3 region: CASSSELGYTEAFF. CDR3 sequence (DNA): TGTGCCAGCAGCTCGGAGCTGGGGTACACTGAAGCTTTCTTT. The variable domain in full, completed from reference TRBV7-9 and TRBJ1-1, reads DTGVSQNPRHKITKRGQNVTFRCDPISEHNRLYWYRQTLGQGPEFLTYFQNEAQLEKSRLLSDRFSAERPKGSFSTLEIQRTEQGDSAMYLCASSSELGYTEAFFGQGTRLTVV.

This clone came up a few times. The chain is built from TRBV12-5 and TRBJ2-5, with D tentatively TRBD1 (6 bases). Germline CDR1 LGHNT, CDR2 FRNRAP. The CDR3 extends over 15 amino acids. Trimming took 3 bases from V and 4 from J, leaving 15 bases between them. The CDR3 region is CASGFQTLGAETQYF. DNA for the CDR3: TGTGCTAGTGGTTTCCAAACACTGGGGGCAGAGACCCAGTACTTC.

The rearrangement uses TRBV2 and TRBJ1-1, with 7 bases aligning to TRBD1. The CDR3 runs to 14 residues. V trimming: 5 bases; J trimming: 1 base; junction bases outside the gene matches: 4. Looked up from germline, CDR1 is SNHLY and CDR2 is FYNNEI. The CDR3 region is CASSRQGQNTEAFF. The CDR3, as DNA: TGTGCCAGCAGTAGACAGGGCCAGAACACTGAAGCTTTCTTT.

This clone was counted only a few times. This chain links TRBV7-2 with TRBJ1-4; the D gene is possibly TRBD1 (5 bases). Germline V gene sequence: CDR1 SGHTA, CDR2 FQGNSA. Trimming pared 3 bases from V and 8 bases from J, leaving 10 bases between. The CDR3 loop spans 13 amino acids. CDR3 residues: CASSFTGGEKLFF. The CDR3 region has the DNA TGTGCCAGCAGCTTTACAGGAGGGGAAAAACTGTTTTTT.

This clone was picked up a small number of times. The chain links TRBV30 to TRBJ2-7; possibly TRBD1 or TRBD2 for D (6 bases each). This CDR3 is built from 13 residues. The germline V and J ends were trimmed by 3 bases and 3 bases, with 12 bases remaining between them. Per the germline V gene, CDR1 is GTSNPN and CDR2 is SVGIG (reference sequence). The CDR3 bases are TGTGCCTGGAGCGGGGGCTCGAACTACGAGCAGTACTTC. Translated, it gives CAWSGGSNYEQYF.

The chain has TRBV5-1 and TRBJ1-4; D perhaps matches TRBD1 (5 bases). From germline, CDR1 is SGHRS and CDR2 YFSETQ. The V and J ends lost 4 bases and 2 bases respectively, with 9 bases between them. The CDR3 is made up of 14 amino acids. In nucleotides, the CDR3 is TGCGCCAGCAGCCGGGACGGTACTAATGAAAAACTGTTTTTT. Residues: CASSRDGTNEKLFF.

This clone was seen a few times. This chain links TRBV5-1 with TRBJ2-1; D is ambiguous. Germline V CDR1 and CDR2: SGHRS, YFSETQ. V lost 0 bases, J lost 6 bases, and 4 bases lay in between. The CDR3 covers 12 residues. The CDR3 DNA reads as TGCGCCAGCAGCTTGGTTCTCAATGAGCAGTTCTTC. It yields the protein CASSLVLNEQFF.

The chain joins TRBV11-2 to TRBJ1-6, with D uncertain. This CDR3 has 14 residues. Germline values: CDR1 SGHAT, CDR2 FQNNGV. V was cut by 3 bases and J by 9 bases, with 12 bases left in between. CDR3 in amino acids: CASSLFQSSSPLHF. The CDR3 bases are TGTGCCAGCAGCTTGTTCCAGTCGTCTTCACCCCTCCACTTT.

This clone was found a few times. The rearrangement links TRBV9 to TRBJ2-1; tentatively, D is TRBD2 (5 bases). Trimming left V 4 bases short and J 3 bases short, with 14 bases between. CDR1 is SGDLS and CDR2 is YYNGEE in the germline V gene. This CDR3 contains 15 residues. CDR3 loop: CASSLSAVDYNEQFF. CDR3 in DNA: TGTGCCAGCAGCCTTAGCGCCGTGGACTACAATGAGCAGTTCTTC. Full variable domain (rest looked up from reference TRBV9 and TRBJ2-1): DSGVTQTPKHLITATGQRVTLRCSPRSGDLSVYWYQQSLDQGLQFLIQYYNGEERAKGNILERFSAQQFPDLHSELNLSSLELGDSALYFCASSLSAVDYNEQFFGPGTRLTVL.

The V and J genes are TRBV9 and TRBJ2-5; 7 nucleotides agree with TRBD2. This CDR3 has 13 residues. V lost 5 bases, J lost 4 bases, and 5 bases stayed unmatched. Germline CDR1 SGDLS, CDR2 YYNGEE. CDR3 sequence (DNA): TGTGCCAGCAGTCTAGCGGTTTCAGAGACCCAGTACTTC. This translates into CASSLAVSETQYF.

This clone was detected only a few times. The chain combines TRBV4-1 with TRBJ2-1; 7 positions match TRBD2. This CDR3 contains 16 residues. CDR1 and CDR2 from the germline V gene are MGHRA and YSYEKL. V shed 0 bases, J shed 4 bases, and the junction held 6 bases outside the gene matches. Here the CDR3 reads CASSQDYGGMYNEQFF. CDR3 in DNA: TGCGCCAGCAGCCAAGATTACGGGGGGATGTACAATGAGCAGTTCTTC.

As to this clone: Mismatch with germline at one junction end may stem from a read error. This rearrangement joins TRBV27 to TRBJ1-1; tentative D call: TRBD1 (6 bases). This CDR3 comprises 13 residues. Germline V lookup: CDR1 MNHEY, CDR2 SMNVEV (reference sequence). As DNA, the CDR3 is TGTGCCAGCAGTCTCTCGAGACAGGCGCTGGCCTCCTTT. Residues: CASSLSRQALASF.

The rearrangement uses TRBV5-1 and TRBJ1-2; D ambiguous. The V gene lost 3 bases and the J gene lost 6 bases, with 9 bases spanning the gap. Germline CDR1 reads SGHRS; CDR2 reads YFSETQ. The CDR3 extends over 12 amino acids. The CDR3 loop reads CASSSGSHGYTF. The CDR3 DNA follows: TGCGCCAGCAGCTCCGGGAGCCATGGCTACACCTTC.

In its sample, this clone was seen a few times. The chain uses TRBV30 and TRBJ2-5; a possible D gene is TRBD2 (5 bases). Trimming shortened V by 2 bases and J by 5 bases, and 12 bases separated the two germline ends. The CDR3 runs 13 residues. Germline loops: CDR1 GTSNPN, CDR2 SVGIG (reference sequence). CDR3 nucleotides: TGTGCCTGGAGTCTCAGAGCGGCCGAGACCCAGTACTTC. Translated: CAWSLRAAETQYF.

The chain couples TRBV18 to TRBJ2-6; D possibly matches TRBD1 or TRBD2 (5 bases each). CDR1 is KGHSH and CDR2 is LQKENI in the germline V gene. Trimming stripped 0 bases from V and 4 bases from J, with 7 bases between. This CDR3 has 15 amino acids. The CDR3, as DNA: TGTGCCAGCTCACCACCGGGGACCGGGGCCAACGTCCTGACTTTC. Translation gives CASSPPGTGANVLTF.

The CDR3 sequence is CAFFRGESYEQYF. In DNA form, the CDR3 reads TGTGCCTTTTTCAGGGGCGAGAGCTACGAGCAGTACTTC. The V and J genes are TRBV30 and TRBJ2-7; possible D gene TRBD1, 6 bases. CDR1 GTSNPN and CDR2 SVGIG come from the germline V gene (reference sequence). The CDR3 consists of 13 residues. Trimming cost V 7 bases and J 3 bases, with 16 bases left between them.

V and J are TRBV9 and TRBJ2-2; D remains unclear. The CDR3 is 14 residues long. The germline V gene encodes CDR1 SGDLS and CDR2 YYNGEE. V was trimmed by 9 bases and J by 0 bases, leaving 12 bases between them. CDR3 nucleotides: TGTGCCACTTCGGACCAAGCGAACACCGGGGAGCTGTTTTTT. It specifies CATSDQANTGELFF.

The chain links TRBV30 to TRBJ2-1; the D call may be TRBD1 or TRBD2 (6 bases each). This CDR3 spans 14 amino acids. Trimming pared 4 bases from V and 0 bases from J, leaving 10 bases between. Per the germline V gene, CDR1 is GTSNPN and CDR2 is SVGIG (reference sequence). As DNA, the CDR3 is TGTGCCTGGAACGGGGGCAGCTCCTACAATGAGCAGTTCTTC. Translating gives CAWNGGSSYNEQFF.

In its sample, this clone was seen a few times. This rearrangement joins TRBV10-2 to TRBJ1-2; D unclear. This CDR3 spans 14 amino acids. With 3 bases removed from V and 1 base from J, the gap between germline ends came to 9 bases. The germline gives CDR1 WSHSY, CDR2 SAAADI. CDR3 coding DNA: TGCGCCAGCAGTGACACCGATCTTAACTATGGCTACACCTTC. This encodes CASSDTDLNYGYTF.

The sample holds a few counts of this clone. V gene TRBV7-9 combines with J gene TRBJ1-2, with TRBD1 identical over 7 bases. The CDR3 has 17 residues. Germline lookup yields CDR1 SEHNR and CDR2 FQNEAQ (reference sequence). Trimming at V came to 1 base and at J to 0 bases, leaving 8 bases not matched to a gene. CDR3 amino acids: CASSLEFGTDTNYGYTF. The CDR3, as DNA: TGTGCCAGCAGCTTAGAGTTTGGGACAGATACTAACTATGGCTACACCTTC.

This clone was found a few times. The V and J genes are TRBV7-2 and TRBJ1-4, with 9 nucleotides matching TRBD1. The CDR3 covers 15 residues. Germline trimming cut 4 bases from V and 8 bases from J; bases unmatched to any gene: 8. Germline assignment: CDR1 SGHTA and CDR2 FQGNSA. The CDR3: CASSSGQGRNEKLFF. CDR3 in DNA: TGTGCCAGCAGCTCGGGACAGGGTCGTAACGAAAAACTGTTTTTT.